This TCR beta chain derives from a study of T cell repertoires in cytomegalovirus infection. Across the whole study: Matching HLA type, along with CMV infection, was indicated by public TCR beta signatures.

TCRdb reprocessed the reads with MiXCR, giving one entry per CDR3 protein. The top ten hold approximately 59% of the sample, which has some 220,000 distinct CDR3 sequences, roughly two fifths seen once. General observations from the study: The ex vivo response was dominated by HLA-C-restricted CMV-specific TCR beta clonotypes. CMV carriers having the relevant HLA were flagged by cumulative public TCR beta family frequency.

Per germline, CDR1 SQVTM and CDR2 ANQGSEA. The length of the CDR3 is 14 residues. J lost 7 bases, V lost 7 bases, and 8 bases had no gene match. With respect to this clonotype: Antigen unknown.

The source is a human donor in good health (CMV status not recorded). Some clones in this sample may be carry-over from other donors' samples. The rearrangement links TRBV29-1 to TRBJ2-1; 12 bases are a match to TRBD2. The sequenced sample was CD8+ T cells from cultured PBMCs, obtained from culture after CMV antigen stimulation. This CDR3 reads CSGGLAGMNNEQFF. CDR3 nucleotides: TGCAGCGGTGGACTAGCGGGAATGAATAATGAGCAGTTCTTC.